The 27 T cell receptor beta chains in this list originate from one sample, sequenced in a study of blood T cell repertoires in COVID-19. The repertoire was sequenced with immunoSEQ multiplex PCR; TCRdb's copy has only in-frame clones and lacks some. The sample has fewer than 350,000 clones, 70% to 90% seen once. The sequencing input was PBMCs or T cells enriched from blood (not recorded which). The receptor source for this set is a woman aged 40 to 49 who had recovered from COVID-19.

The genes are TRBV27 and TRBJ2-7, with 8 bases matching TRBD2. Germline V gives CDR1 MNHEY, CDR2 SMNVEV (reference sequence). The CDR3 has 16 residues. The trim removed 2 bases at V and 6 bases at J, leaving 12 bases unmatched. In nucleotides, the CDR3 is TGTGCCAGCAGTTTAATCCGTACGGGGGGGCCGGGCGAGCAGTACTTC. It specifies CASSLIRTGGPGEQYF.

Here the CDR3 DNA reads TGTGCCAGCACCCCGGGACAGGGGGCCACTGAAGCTTTCTTT. Encoded protein: CASTPGQGATEAFF. The chain combines TRBV6-5 with TRBJ1-1, with 12 bases fitting TRBD1. V lost 7 bases and J lost 4; bases outside the gene matches: 4. Germline V CDR1 and CDR2: MNHEY, SVGAGI. The CDR3 is 14 amino acids.

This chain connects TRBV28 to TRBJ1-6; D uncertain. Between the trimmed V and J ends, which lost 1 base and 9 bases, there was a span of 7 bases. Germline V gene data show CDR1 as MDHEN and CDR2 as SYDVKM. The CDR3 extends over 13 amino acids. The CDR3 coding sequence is TGTGCCAGCAGTTTATTGAGCCCTTCACCCCTCCACTTT. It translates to CASSLLSPSPLHF.

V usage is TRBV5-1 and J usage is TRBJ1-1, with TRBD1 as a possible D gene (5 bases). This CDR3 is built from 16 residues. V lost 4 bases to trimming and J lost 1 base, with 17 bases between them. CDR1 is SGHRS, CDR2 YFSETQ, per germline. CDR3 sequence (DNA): TGCGCCAGCAGCCCCTTAAGTAGGGGAAAGAACACTGAAGCTTTCTTT. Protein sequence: CASSPLSRGKNTEAFF.

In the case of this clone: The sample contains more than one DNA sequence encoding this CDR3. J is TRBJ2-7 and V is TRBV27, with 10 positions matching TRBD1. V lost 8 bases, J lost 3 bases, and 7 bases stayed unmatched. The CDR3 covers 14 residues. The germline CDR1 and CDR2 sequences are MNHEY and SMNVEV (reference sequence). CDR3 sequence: CASGSRDRGYEQYF. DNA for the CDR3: TGTGCCAGCGGATCCCGGGACAGGGGCTACGAGCAGTACTTC.

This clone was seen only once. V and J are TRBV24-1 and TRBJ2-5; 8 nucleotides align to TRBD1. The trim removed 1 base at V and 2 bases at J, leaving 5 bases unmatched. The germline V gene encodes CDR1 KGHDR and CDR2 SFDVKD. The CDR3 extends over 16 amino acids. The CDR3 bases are TGTGCCACCAGTGATTTCGGACAGGGAATACAAGAGACCCAGTACTTC. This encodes CATSDFGQGIQETQYF.

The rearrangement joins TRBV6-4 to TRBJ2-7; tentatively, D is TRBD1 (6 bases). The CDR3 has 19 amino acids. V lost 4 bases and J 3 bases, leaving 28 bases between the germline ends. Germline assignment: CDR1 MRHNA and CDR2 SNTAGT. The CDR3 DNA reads TGTGCCAGCAGTGTCAAACAGGGACCCCCCCTTCTCCGAGACTACGAGCAGTACTTC. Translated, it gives CASSVKQGPPLLRDYEQYF.

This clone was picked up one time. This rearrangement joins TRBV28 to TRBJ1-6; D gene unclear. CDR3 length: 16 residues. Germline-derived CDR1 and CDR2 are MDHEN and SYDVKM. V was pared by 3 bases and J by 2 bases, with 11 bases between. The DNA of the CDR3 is TGTGCCAGCAGTTTGGGAGTTGTCACCTATAATTCACCCCTCCACTTT. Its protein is CASSLGVVTYNSPLHF. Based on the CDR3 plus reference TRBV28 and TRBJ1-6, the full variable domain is DVKVTQSSRYLVKRTGEKVFLECVQDMDHENMFWYRQDPGLGLRLIYFSYDVKMKEKGDIPEGYSVSREKKERFSLILESASTNQTSMYLCASSLGVVTYNSPLHFGNGTRLTVT.

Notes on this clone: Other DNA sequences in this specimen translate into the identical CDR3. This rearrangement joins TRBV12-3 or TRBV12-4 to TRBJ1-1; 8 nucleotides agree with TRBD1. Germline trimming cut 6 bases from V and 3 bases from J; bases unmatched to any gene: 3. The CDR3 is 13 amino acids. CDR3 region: CASSLTGDTEAFF. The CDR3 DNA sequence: TGTGCCAGCAGCCTGACAGGGGACACTGAAGCTTTCTTT.

The CDR3: CASSLEGAEAFF. The CDR3 bases are TGCGCCAGCAGCTTGGAAGGGGCTGAAGCTTTCTTT. The chain has TRBV5-1 and TRBJ1-1; possibly TRBD1 for D (5 bases). Trimming pared 0 bases from V and 6 bases from J, leaving 6 bases between. Germline CDR1 and CDR2: SGHRS and YFSETQ. CDR3 length: 12 amino acids. Together with reference TRBV5-1 and TRBJ1-1, the CDR3 gives the full variable domain: KAGVTQTPRYLIKTRGQQVTLSCSPISGHRSVSWYQQTPGQGLQFLFEYFSETQRNKGNFPGRFSGRQFSNSRSEMNVSTLELGDSALYLCASSLEGAEAFFGQGTRLTVV.

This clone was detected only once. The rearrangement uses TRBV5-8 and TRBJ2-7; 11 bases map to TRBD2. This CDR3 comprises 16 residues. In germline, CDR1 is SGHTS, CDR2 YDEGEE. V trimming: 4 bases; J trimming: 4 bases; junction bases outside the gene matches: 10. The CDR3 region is CASSPLAGGGLYEQYF. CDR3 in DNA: TGTGCCAGCAGCCCGCTAGCGGGGGGAGGTCTATACGAGCAGTACTTC.

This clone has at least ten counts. The CDR3: CASSFGGRGETDTQYF. For the CDR3, the DNA is TGTGCCAGCAGCTTCGGCGGGAGAGGAGAAACAGATACGCAGTATTTT. The V and J genes are TRBV7-2 and TRBJ2-3, with 7 positions matching TRBD2. V dropped 3 bases and J dropped 3; count of bases not matched to a gene: 9. The CDR3 extends over 16 amino acids. The germline V gene has CDR1 SGHTA and CDR2 FQGNSA.

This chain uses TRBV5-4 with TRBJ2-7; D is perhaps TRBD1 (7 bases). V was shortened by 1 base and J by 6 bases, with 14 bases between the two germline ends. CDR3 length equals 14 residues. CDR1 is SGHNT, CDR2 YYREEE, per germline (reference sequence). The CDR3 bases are TGTGCCAGCAGCTTGAAGGCGGGGACAGTCGAGCAGTACTTC. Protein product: CASSLKAGTVEQYF.

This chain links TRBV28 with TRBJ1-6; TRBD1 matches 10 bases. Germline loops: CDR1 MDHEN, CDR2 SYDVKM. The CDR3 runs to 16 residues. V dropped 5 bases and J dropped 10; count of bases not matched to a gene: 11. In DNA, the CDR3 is TGTGCCAGCAGTCCACCCCGGACAGGGGGTGTCTCACCCCTCCACTTT. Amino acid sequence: CASSPPRTGGVSPLHF.

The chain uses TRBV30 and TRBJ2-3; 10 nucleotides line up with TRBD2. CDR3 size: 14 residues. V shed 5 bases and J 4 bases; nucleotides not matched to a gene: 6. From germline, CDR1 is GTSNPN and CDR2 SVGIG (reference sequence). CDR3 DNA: TGTGCCTGGGGAGCGGGAGGGAACGCAGATACGCAGTATTTT. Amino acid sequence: CAWGAGGNADTQYF.

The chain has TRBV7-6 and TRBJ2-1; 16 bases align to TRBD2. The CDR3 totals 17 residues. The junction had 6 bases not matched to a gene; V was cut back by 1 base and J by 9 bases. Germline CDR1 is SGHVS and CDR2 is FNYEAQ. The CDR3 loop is CASSLEPGLAGGPEQFF. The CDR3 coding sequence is TGTGCCAGCAGCTTAGAGCCGGGACTAGCGGGAGGGCCTGAGCAGTTCTTC.

The CDR3 is CSVEWQGGNEQFF. As DNA, the CDR3 is TGCAGCGTTGAATGGCAGGGGGGCAATGAGCAGTTCTTC. The V and J genes are TRBV29-1 and TRBJ2-1; tentatively, D is TRBD1 (7 bases). The CDR3 has 13 amino acids. The V end was cut by 2 bases, the J end by 6 bases, with 11 bases between. Germline V gene data show CDR1 as SQVTM and CDR2 as ANQGSEA.

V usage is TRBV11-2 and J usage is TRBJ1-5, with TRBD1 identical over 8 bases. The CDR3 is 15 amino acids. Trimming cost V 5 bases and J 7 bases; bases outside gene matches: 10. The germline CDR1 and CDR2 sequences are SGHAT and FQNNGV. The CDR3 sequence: CASSPRTGLNQPQHF. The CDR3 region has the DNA TGTGCCAGCAGCCCGCGGACAGGGTTGAACCAGCCCCAGCATTTT.

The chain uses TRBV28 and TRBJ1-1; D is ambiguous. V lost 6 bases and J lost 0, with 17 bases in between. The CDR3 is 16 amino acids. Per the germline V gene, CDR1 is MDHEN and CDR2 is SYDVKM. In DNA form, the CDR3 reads TGTGCCAGCAGCCCGGTCTCTTTTACCATGAACACTGAAGCTTTCTTT. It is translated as CASSPVSFTMNTEAFF.

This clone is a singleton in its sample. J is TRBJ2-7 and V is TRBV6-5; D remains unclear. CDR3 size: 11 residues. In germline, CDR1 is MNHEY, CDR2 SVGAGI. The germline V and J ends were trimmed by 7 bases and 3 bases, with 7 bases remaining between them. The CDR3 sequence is CASTANYEQYF. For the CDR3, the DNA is TGTGCCAGCACCGCGAACTACGAGCAGTACTTC.

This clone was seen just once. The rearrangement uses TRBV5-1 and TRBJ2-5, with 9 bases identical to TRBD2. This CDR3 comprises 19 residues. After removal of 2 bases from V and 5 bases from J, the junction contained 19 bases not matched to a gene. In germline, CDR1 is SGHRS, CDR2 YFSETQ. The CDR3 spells CASSFIGIGGGRAWETQYF. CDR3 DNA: TGCGCCAGCAGCTTTATAGGGATTGGCGGCGGGAGGGCCTGGGAGACCCAGTACTTC.

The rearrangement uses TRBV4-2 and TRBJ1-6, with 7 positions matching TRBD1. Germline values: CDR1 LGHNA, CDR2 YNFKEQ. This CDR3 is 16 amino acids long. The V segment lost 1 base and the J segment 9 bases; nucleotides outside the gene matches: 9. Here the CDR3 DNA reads TGTGCCAGCAGCCAAGTCGGACAGGCCGGGGGTTCACCCCTCCACTTT. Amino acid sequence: CASSQVGQAGGSPLHF.

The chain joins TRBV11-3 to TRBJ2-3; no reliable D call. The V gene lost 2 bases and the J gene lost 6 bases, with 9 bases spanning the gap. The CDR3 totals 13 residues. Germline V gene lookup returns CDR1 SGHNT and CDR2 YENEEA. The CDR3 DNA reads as TGTGCCAGCAGCTTACCCCCACTCGATACGCAGTATTTT. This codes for CASSLPPLDTQYF.

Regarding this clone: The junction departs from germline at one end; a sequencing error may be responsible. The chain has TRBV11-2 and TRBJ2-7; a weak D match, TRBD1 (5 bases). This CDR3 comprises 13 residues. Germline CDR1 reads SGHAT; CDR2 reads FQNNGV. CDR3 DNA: TGTGCCAGCAGCTTAGCCGGGCCGGGCAGGGTTCACTTC. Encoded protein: CASSLAGPGRVHF. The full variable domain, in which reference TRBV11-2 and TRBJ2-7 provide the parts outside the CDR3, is EAGVAQSPRYKIIEKRQSVAFWCNPISGHATLYWYQQILGQGPKLLIQFQNNGVVDDSQLPKDRFSAERLKGVDSTLKIQPAKLEDSAVYLCASSLAGPGRVHFGPGTRLTVT.

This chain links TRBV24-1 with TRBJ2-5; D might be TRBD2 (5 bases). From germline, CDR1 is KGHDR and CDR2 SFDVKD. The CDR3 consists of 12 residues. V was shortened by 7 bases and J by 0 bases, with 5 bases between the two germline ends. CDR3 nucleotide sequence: TGTGCCACCAGGGAGGACCAAGAGACCCAGTACTTC. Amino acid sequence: CATREDQETQYF.

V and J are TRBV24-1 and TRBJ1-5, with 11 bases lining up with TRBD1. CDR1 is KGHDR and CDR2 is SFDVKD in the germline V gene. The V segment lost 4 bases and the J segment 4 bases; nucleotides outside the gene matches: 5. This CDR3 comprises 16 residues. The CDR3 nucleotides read TGTGCCACCAGTGAATCTGGGACAGGGGGAAATCAGCCCCAGCATTTT. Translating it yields CATSESGTGGNQPQHF.

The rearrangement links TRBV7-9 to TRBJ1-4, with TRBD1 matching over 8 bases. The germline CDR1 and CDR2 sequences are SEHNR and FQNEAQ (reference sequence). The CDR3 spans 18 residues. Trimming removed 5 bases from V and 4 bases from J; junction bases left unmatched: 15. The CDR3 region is CASSLGVRGRGINEKLFF. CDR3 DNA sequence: TGTGCCAGCAGCCTAGGGGTCAGGGGGCGGGGTATTAATGAAAAACTGTTTTTT.